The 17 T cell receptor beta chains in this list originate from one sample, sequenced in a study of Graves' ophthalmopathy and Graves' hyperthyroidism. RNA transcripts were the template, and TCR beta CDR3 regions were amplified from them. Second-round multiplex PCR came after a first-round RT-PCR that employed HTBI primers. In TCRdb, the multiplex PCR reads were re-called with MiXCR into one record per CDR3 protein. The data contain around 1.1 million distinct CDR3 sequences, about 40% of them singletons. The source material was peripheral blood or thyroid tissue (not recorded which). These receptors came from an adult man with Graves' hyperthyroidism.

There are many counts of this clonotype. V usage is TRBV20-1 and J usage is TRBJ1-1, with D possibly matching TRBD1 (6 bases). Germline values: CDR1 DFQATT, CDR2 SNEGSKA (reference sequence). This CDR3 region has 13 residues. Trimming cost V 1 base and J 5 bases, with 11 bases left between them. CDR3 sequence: CSARGGARTEAFF. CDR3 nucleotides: TGCAGTGCTAGAGGGGGGGCGAGGACTGAAGCTTTCTTT.

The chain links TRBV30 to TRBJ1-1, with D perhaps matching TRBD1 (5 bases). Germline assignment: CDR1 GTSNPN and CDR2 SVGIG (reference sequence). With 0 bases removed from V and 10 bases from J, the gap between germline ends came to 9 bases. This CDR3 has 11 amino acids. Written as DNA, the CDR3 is TGTGCCTGGAGTGTATTGGACACAGCTTTCTTT. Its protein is CAWSVLDTAFF. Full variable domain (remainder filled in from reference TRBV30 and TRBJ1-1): SQTIHQWPATLVQPVGSPLSLECTVEGTSNPNLYWYRQAAGRGLQLLFYSVGIGQISSEVPQNLSASRPQDRQFILSSKKLLLSDSGFYLCAWSVLDTAFFGQGTRLTVV.

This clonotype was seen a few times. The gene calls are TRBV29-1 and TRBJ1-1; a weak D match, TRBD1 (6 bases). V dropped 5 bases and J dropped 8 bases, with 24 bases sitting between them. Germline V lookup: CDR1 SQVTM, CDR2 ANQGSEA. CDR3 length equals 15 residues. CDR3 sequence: CSVFPPTGTNAEAFF. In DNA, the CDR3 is TGCAGCGTTTTCCCCCCTACAGGGACGAATGCCGAAGCTTTCTTT.

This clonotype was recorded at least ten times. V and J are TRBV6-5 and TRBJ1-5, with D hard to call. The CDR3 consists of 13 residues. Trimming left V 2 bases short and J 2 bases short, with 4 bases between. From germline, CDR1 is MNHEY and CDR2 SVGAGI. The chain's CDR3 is CASSYPGNQPQHF. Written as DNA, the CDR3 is TGTGCCAGCAGTTACCCTGGCAATCAGCCCCAGCATTTT.

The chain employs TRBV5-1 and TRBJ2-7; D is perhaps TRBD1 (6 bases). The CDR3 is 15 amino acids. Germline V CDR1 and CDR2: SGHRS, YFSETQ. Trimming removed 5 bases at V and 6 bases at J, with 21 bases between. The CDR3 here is CASSTSTGYAREQYF. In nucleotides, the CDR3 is TGCGCCAGCAGTACCTCCACAGGGTACGCACGCGAGCAGTACTTC.

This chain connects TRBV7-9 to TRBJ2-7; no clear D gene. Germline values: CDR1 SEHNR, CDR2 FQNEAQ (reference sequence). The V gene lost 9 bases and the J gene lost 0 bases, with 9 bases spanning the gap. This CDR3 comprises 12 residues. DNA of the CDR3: TGTGCCAGTACTCATGGCTCCTACGAGCAGTACTTC. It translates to CASTHGSYEQYF.

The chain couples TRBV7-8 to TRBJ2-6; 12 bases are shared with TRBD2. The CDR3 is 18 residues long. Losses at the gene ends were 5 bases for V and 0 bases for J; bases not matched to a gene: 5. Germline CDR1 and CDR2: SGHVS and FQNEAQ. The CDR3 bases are TGTGCCAGCAGCCCCACTAGCGGGGGGAGCTCTGGGGCCAACGTCCTGACTTTC. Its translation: CASSPTSGGSSGANVLTF.

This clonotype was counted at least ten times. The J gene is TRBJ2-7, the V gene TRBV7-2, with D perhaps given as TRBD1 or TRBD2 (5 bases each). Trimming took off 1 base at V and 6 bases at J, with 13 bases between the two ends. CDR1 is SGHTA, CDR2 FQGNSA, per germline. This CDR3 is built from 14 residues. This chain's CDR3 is CASSLGGTGREQYF. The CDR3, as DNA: TGTGCCAGCAGCTTAGGGGGGACGGGACGCGAGCAGTACTTC.

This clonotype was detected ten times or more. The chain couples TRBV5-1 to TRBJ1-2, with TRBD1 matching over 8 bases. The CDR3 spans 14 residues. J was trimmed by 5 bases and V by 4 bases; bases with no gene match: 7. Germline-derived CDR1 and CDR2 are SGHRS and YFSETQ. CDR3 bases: TGCGCCAGCAGCAAGGACAGGGAACTATATGGCTACACCTTC. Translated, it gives CASSKDRELYGYTF.

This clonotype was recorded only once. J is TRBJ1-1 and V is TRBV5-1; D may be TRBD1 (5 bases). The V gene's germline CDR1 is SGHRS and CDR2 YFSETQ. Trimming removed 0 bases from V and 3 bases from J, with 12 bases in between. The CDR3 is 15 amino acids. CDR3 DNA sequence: TGCGCCAGCAGCTTGGGGGGGGTCCTATACACTGAAGCTTTCTTT. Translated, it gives CASSLGGVLYTEAFF.

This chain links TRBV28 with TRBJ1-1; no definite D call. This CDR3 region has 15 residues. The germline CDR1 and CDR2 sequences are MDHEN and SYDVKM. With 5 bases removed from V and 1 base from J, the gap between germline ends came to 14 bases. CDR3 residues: CASSPMGWQNTEAFF. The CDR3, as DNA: TGTGCCAGCAGTCCTATGGGGTGGCAGAACACTGAAGCTTTCTTT.

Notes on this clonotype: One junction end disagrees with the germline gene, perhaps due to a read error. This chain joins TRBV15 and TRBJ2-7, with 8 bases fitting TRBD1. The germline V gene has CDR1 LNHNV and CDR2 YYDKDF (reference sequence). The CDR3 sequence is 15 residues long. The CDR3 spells CASSPPQGGPSLEYF. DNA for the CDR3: TGTGCCAGCAGCCCGCCACAGGGGGGCCCCTCGCTGGAGTACTTC.

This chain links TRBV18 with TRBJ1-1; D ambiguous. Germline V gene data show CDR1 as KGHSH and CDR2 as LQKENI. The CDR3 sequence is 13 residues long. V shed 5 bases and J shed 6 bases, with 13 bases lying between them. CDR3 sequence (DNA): TGTGCCAGCTCAATTGGTGTGGACGCTGAAGCTTTCTTT. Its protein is CASSIGVDAEAFF.

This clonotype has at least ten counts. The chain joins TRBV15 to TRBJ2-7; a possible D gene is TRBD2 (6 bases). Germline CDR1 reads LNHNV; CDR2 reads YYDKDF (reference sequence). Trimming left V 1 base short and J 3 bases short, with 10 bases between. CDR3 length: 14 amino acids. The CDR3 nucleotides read TGTGCCACCAGCAGAGTGGAGGGTGACTACGAGCAGTACTTC. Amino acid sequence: CATSRVEGDYEQYF.

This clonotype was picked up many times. The DNA for the CDR3 is TGTGCCAGTCGTACAGGGGTTCAGCCCCAGCATTTT. Amino acid sequence: CASRTGVQPQHF. The chain recombines TRBV19 with TRBJ1-5; 7 nucleotides line up with TRBD1. The germline gives CDR1 LNHDA, CDR2 SQIVND (reference sequence). This CDR3 has 12 residues. V shed 8 bases and J 6 bases; nucleotides not matched to a gene: 4.

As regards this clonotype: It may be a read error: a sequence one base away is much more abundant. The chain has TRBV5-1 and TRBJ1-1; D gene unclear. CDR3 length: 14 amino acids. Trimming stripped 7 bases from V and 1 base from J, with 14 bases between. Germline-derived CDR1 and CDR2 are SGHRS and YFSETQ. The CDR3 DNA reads TGCGCCAGCCGCCACCTGGGAGGGAACACTGAAGCTTTCTTT. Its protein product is CASRHLGGNTEAFF.

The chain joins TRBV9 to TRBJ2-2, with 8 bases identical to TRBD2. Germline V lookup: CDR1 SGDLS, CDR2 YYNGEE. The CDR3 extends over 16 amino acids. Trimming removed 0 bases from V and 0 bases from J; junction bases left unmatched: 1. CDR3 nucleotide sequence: TGTGCCAGCAGCGTAGCGGGAGGGCCGAACACCGGGGAGCTGTTTTTT. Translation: CASSVAGGPNTGELFF.